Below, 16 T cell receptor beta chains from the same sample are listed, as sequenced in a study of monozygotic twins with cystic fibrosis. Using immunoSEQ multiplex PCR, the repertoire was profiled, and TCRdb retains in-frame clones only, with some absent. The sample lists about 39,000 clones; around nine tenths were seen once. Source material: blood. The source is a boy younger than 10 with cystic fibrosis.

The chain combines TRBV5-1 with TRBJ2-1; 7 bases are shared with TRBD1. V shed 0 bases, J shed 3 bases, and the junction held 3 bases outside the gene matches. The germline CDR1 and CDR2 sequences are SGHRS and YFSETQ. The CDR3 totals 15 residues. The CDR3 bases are TGCGCCAGCAGCTTGGTGGGGACAGACTACAATGAGCAGTTCTTC. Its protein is CASSLVGTDYNEQFF.

CDR3 protein: CASRIGVFNTEAFF. CDR3 nucleotide sequence: TGTGCCAGCAGAATTGGGGTTTTTAACACTGAAGCTTTCTTT. The genes are TRBV27 and TRBJ1-1; D is unclear. The CDR3 totals 14 residues. Germline V gene data show CDR1 as MNHEY and CDR2 as SMNVEV (reference sequence). V gave up 6 bases and J gave up 2 bases, with 13 bases separating them.

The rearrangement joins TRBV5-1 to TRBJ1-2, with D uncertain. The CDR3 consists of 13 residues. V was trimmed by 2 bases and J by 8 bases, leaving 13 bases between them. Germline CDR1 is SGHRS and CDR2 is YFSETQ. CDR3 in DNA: TGCGCCAGCAGCTTCGTGCTAACCCAAGGCTACACCTTC. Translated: CASSFVLTQGYTF. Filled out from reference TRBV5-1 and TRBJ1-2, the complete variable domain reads KAGVTQTPRYLIKTRGQQVTLSCSPISGHRSVSWYQQTPGQGLQFLFEYFSETQRNKGNFPGRFSGRQFSNSRSEMNVSTLELGDSALYLCASSFVLTQGYTFGSGTRLTVV.

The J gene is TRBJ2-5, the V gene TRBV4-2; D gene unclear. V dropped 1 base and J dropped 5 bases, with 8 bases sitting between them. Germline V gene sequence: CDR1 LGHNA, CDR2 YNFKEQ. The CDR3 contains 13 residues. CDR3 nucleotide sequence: TGTGCCAGCAGCCAAGTAGCTTGGGAGACCCAGTACTTC. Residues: CASSQVAWETQYF.

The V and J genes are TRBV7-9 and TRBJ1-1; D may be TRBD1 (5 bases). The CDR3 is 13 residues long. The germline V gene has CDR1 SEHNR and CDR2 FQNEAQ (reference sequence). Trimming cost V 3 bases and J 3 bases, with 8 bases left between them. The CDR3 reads CASSFDSHTEAFF. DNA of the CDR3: TGTGCCAGCAGCTTCGACAGCCACACTGAAGCTTTCTTT.

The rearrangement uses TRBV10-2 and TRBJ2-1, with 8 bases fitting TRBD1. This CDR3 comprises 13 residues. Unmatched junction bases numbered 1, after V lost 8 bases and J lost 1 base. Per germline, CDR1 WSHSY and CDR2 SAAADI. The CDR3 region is CASGDRSYNEQFF. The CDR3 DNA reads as TGCGCCAGCGGGGACAGGTCCTACAATGAGCAGTTCTTC.

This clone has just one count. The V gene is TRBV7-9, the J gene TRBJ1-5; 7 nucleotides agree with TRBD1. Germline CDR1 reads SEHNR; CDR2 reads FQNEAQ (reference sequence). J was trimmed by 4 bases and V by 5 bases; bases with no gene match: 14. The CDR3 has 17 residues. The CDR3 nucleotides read TGTGCCAGCAGCCGCAACCCATTCACAGGGGATAATCAGCCCCAGCATTTT. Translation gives CASSRNPFTGDNQPQHF.

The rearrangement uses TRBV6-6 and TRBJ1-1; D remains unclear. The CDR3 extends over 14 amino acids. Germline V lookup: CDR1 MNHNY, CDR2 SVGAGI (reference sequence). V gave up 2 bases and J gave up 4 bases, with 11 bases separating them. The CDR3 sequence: CASSYQEGSTEAFF. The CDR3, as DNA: TGTGCCAGCAGTTACCAGGAAGGGTCCACTGAAGCTTTCTTT.

CDR3 bases: TGTGCCAGCAGTTATGCGACTCCGGTCTTGAACACTGAAGCTTTCTTT. This translates into CASSYATPVLNTEAFF. The chain uses TRBV6-5 and TRBJ1-1; D unclear. The CDR3 covers 16 residues. V was clipped by 3 bases and J by 0 bases, with 14 bases between them. Germline CDR1 is MNHEY and CDR2 is SVGAGI.

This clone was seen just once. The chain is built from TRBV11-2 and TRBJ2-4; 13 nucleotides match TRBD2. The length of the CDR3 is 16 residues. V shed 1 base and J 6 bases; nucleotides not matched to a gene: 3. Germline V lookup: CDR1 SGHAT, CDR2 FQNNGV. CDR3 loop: CASSLALAGGTNIQYF. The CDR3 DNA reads TGTGCCAGCAGCTTAGCACTAGCGGGGGGGACAAACATTCAGTACTTC.

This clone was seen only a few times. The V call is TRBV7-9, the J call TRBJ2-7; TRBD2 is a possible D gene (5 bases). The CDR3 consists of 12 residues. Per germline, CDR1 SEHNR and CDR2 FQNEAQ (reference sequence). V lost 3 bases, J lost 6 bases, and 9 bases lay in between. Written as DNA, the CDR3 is TGTGCCAGCAGCTTTGCGAGGGCCGAGCAGTACTTC. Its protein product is CASSFARAEQYF.

As DNA, the CDR3 is TGCGCCAGCAGCCCACAGGGACAAGAGACCCAGTACTTC. Translated, it gives CASSPQGQETQYF. V and J are TRBV5-1 and TRBJ2-5; D possibly corresponds to TRBD1 (6 bases). V was clipped by 4 bases and J by 2 bases, with 9 bases between them. CDR1 and CDR2 from the germline V gene are SGHRS and YFSETQ. The CDR3 is 13 amino acids.

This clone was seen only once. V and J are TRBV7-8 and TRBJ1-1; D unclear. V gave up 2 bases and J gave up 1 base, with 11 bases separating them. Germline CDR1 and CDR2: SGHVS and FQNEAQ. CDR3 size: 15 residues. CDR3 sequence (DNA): TGTGCCAGCAGCTTACGGGCGGGGTCGAACACTGAAGCTTTCTTT. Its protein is CASSLRAGSNTEAFF.

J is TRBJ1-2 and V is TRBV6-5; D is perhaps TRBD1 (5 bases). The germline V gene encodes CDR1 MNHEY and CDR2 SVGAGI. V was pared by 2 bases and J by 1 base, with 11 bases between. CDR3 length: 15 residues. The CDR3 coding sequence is TGTGCCAGCAGTTACGGGCAGGGACGTAACTATGGCTACACCTTC. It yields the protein CASSYGQGRNYGYTF.

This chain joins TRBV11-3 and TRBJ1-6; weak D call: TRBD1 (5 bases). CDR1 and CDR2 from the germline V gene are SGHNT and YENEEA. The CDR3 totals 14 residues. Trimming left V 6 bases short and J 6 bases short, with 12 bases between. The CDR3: CASRRDGINSPLHF. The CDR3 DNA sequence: TGTGCCAGCAGACGGGACGGAATTAATTCACCCCTCCACTTT.

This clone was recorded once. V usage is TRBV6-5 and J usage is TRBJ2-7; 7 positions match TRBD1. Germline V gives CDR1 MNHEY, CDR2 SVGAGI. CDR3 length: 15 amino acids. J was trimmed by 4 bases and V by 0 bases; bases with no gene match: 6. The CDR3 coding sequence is TGTGCCAGCAGTTACTCCGGGACAGAGGGGTACGAGCAGTACTTC. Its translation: CASSYSGTEGYEQYF.